These 26 T cell receptor beta chains were all obtained from the same sample, sequenced in a study of CD8 T cells in Susac syndrome. After extraction with the RNeasy kit, 0.5 to 1 ug of the RNA was reverse transcribed using random hexamers. TCRdb re-analysed the immunoSEQ multiplex PCR reads in MiXCR, keeping a single row per CDR3 protein. This table holds about 430,000 distinct CDR3 sequences, about 85% found once. Sample: CD8+ T cells from PBMCs. The receptors were gathered from a human donor with multiple sclerosis.

The chain has TRBV6-1 and TRBJ2-7; D is unresolved. The CDR3 extends over 12 amino acids. The germline gives CDR1 MNHNS, CDR2 SASEGT. V was cut by 7 bases and J by 5 bases, with 12 bases left in between. CDR3 in DNA: TGTGCCAGCACCGGTCAAGGTAACGAGCAGTACTTC. Its translation is CASTGQGNEQYF.

The CDR3 nucleotides are TGTGCCAGCAGCCAAGACAGGGTGGACACTGAAGCTTTCTTT. Amino acid sequence: CASSQDRVDTEAFF. The chain uses TRBV11-2 and TRBJ1-1, with 7 bases matching TRBD1. CDR1 is SGHAT and CDR2 is FQNNGV in the germline V gene. This CDR3 region has 14 residues. V lost 5 bases, J lost 3 bases, and 6 bases stayed unmatched.

This clonotype was picked up one time. The V call is TRBV20-1, the J call TRBJ2-3, with TRBD2 identical over 7 bases. Trimming removed 3 bases from V and 5 bases from J; junction bases left unmatched: 11. The CDR3 spans 15 residues. CDR1 and CDR2 (germline): DFQATT, SNEGSKA (reference sequence). CDR3 amino acids: CSARLIAGAQDTQYF. The CDR3 region has the DNA TGCAGTGCTAGGTTAATCGCGGGAGCCCAAGATACGCAGTATTTT.

The chain couples TRBV30 to TRBJ1-2; D might be TRBD1 (5 bases). CDR1 is GTSNPN and CDR2 is SVGIG in the germline V gene (reference sequence). With 1 base removed from V and 3 bases from J, the gap between germline ends came to 21 bases. The CDR3 has 17 residues. The CDR3 region has the DNA TGTGCCTGGAGTGGGTACAAGGTTGGGGGTGTTTACTATGGCTACACCTTC. Translated, it gives CAWSGYKVGGVYYGYTF. Complete variable domain (other parts from reference TRBV30 and TRBJ1-2): SQTIHQWPATLVQPVGSPLSLECTVEGTSNPNLYWYRQAAGRGLQLLFYSVGIGQISSEVPQNLSASRPQDRQFILSSKKLLLSDSGFYLCAWSGYKVGGVYYGYTFGSGTRLTVV.

This sequence joins TRBV30 and TRBJ1-1; no clear D gene. Germline V gene lookup returns CDR1 GTSNPN and CDR2 SVGIG (reference sequence). Trimming stripped 3 bases from V and 6 bases from J, with 17 bases between. The CDR3 loop spans 14 amino acids. CDR3 sequence reads: CAWRLSFYWSEAFF. As DNA, the CDR3 is TGTGCCTGGAGACTTTCGTTCTACTGGTCTGAAGCTTTCTTT. Combining the CDR3 with reference TRBV30 and TRBJ1-1 gives the whole variable domain SQTIHQWPATLVQPVGSPLSLECTVEGTSNPNLYWYRQAAGRGLQLLFYSVGIGQISSEVPQNLSASRPQDRQFILSSKKLLLSDSGFYLCAWRLSFYWSEAFFGQGTRLTVV.

The V call is TRBV5-4, the J call TRBJ2-3; possibly TRBD1 for D (5 bases). From germline, CDR1 is SGHNT and CDR2 YYREEE (reference sequence). V shed 0 bases and J shed 5 bases, with 10 bases lying between them. The CDR3 contains 14 residues. In nucleotides, the CDR3 is TGTGCCAGCAGCTTGGCCTATAGGGGAGATACGCAGTATTTT. Its translation: CASSLAYRGDTQYF. Full variable domain (rest looked up from reference TRBV5-4 and TRBJ2-3): ETGVTQSPTHLIKTRGQQVTLRCSSQSGHNTVSWYQQALGQGPQFIFQYYREEENGRGNFPPRFSGLQFPNYSSELNVNALELDDSALYLCASSLAYRGDTQYFGPGTRLTVL.

The rearrangement links TRBV14 to TRBJ1-2; the D gene is possibly TRBD1 (5 bases). CDR3 size: 16 residues. CDR1 is SGHDN and CDR2 is FVKESK in the germline V gene. Trimming shortened V by 0 bases and J by 7 bases, and 18 bases separated the two germline ends. The CDR3 region is CASSQDPHWGGGGYTF. DNA for the CDR3: TGTGCCAGCAGCCAAGATCCCCACTGGGGCGGTGGTGGCTACACCTTC. Variable domain in full (rest from reference TRBV14 and TRBJ1-2): EAGVTQFPSHSVIEKGQTVTLRCDPISGHDNLYWYRRVMGKEIKFLLHFVKESKQDESGMPNNRFLAERTGGTYSTLKVQPAELEDSGVYFCASSQDPHWGGGGYTFGSGTRLTVV.

The chain is built from TRBV20-1 and TRBJ1-5; D uncertain. The CDR3 spans 14 residues. In germline, CDR1 is DFQATT, CDR2 SNEGSKA (reference sequence). V was shortened by 7 bases and J by 2 bases, with 15 bases between the two germline ends. CDR3 nucleotide sequence: TGCAGTGTAGGAAAGTGGGAGGGCAATCAGCCCCAGCATTTT. Translation: CSVGKWEGNQPQHF.

The chain joins TRBV30 to TRBJ2-7; D is unclear. CDR3 size: 14 residues. The V end was cut by 2 bases, the J end by 2 bases, with 13 bases between. Germline loops: CDR1 GTSNPN, CDR2 SVGIG (reference sequence). CDR3 coding DNA: TGTGCCTGGAGTAAAGGGATTTCACCCTACGAGCAGTACTTC. It is translated as CAWSKGISPYEQYF.

The rearrangement joins TRBV12-3 or TRBV12-4 to TRBJ2-5; 7 nucleotides line up with TRBD2. The J segment lost 5 bases and the V segment lost 4 bases, leaving 7 bases of the junction unmatched. The CDR3 is 14 residues long. CDR3 region: CASSSPALAETQYF. CDR3 bases: TGTGCCAGCAGTTCGCCCGCACTAGCGGAGACCCAGTACTTC.

This clonotype occurred once. This chain joins TRBV5-1 and TRBJ2-1; 8 positions match TRBD1. The CDR3 length is 16 residues. The trim removed 4 bases at V and 9 bases at J, leaving 15 bases unmatched. Germline assignment: CDR1 SGHRS and CDR2 YFSETQ. The CDR3 loop reads CASSLLDRGAAVEQFF. The CDR3 bases are TGCGCCAGCAGCCTCCTCGACAGGGGTGCAGCGGTTGAGCAGTTCTTC.

This chain connects TRBV10-2 to TRBJ1-1; D is unresolved. Germline V CDR1 and CDR2: WSHSY, SAAADI. The CDR3 is made up of 15 amino acids. The V end was cut by 6 bases, the J end by 5 bases, with 19 bases between. The CDR3 sequence: CASRERSGGATEAFF. CDR3 bases: TGCGCCAGCAGGGAAAGGTCAGGAGGTGCGACTGAAGCTTTCTTT.

This chain uses TRBV6-5 with TRBJ1-1; D might be TRBD1 (6 bases). Germline CDR1 MNHEY, CDR2 SVGAGI. V lost 9 bases and J lost 6, with 23 bases in between. The CDR3 is made up of 15 amino acids. The CDR3, as DNA: TGTGCCAGTTTAACAGGGAAAGTAAAGTCGGCTGAAGCTTTCTTT. It is translated as CASLTGKVKSAEAFF.

This clonotype appeared a few times. The gene calls are TRBV6-1 and TRBJ2-7; possible D gene TRBD2, 6 bases. The CDR3 extends over 13 amino acids. Trimming left V 4 bases short and J 2 bases short, with 9 bases between. Per the germline V gene, CDR1 is MNHNS and CDR2 is SASEGT. The CDR3 region is CASSGDSAYEQYF. The CDR3 DNA is TGTGCCAGCAGTGGGGACTCGGCCTACGAGCAGTACTTC.

The chain has TRBV4-1 and TRBJ1-4; D might be TRBD1 (5 bases). V was pared by 1 base and J by 5 bases, with 14 bases between. Germline V CDR1 and CDR2: MGHRA, YSYEKL. The CDR3 covers 16 residues. In DNA, the CDR3 is TGCGCCAGCAGCCAAGGGGAGGGGAAGGGCAATGAAAAACTGTTTTTT. It encodes CASSQGEGKGNEKLFF.

This chain joins TRBV4-2 and TRBJ1-5; D ambiguous. CDR3 size: 14 residues. Germline V gene sequence: CDR1 LGHNA, CDR2 YNFKEQ. The V gene lost 4 bases and the J gene lost 4 bases, with 11 bases spanning the gap. CDR3: CASSPDLDNQPQHF. Written as DNA, the CDR3 is TGTGCCAGCAGCCCCGATCTAGATAATCAGCCCCAGCATTTT.

The CDR3 loop reads CASNFSGTGGYEQYF. The CDR3 DNA is TGTGCCAGCAATTTCTCTGGGACAGGGGGCTACGAGCAGTACTTC. J is TRBJ2-7 and V is TRBV6-5, with TRBD1 matching over 11 bases. The ends lost 7 bases at V and 3 bases at J; junction bases unmatched: 8. The CDR3 covers 15 residues. Germline V lookup: CDR1 MNHEY, CDR2 SVGAGI.

The chain uses TRBV5-1 and TRBJ2-1; TRBD1 matches at 11 bases. The J segment lost 5 bases and the V segment lost 4 bases, leaving 5 bases of the junction unmatched. The CDR3 runs to 15 residues. The germline V gene has CDR1 SGHRS and CDR2 YFSETQ. CDR3 sequence: CASSQPGQGDNEQFF. DNA of the CDR3: TGCGCCAGCAGCCAACCGGGACAGGGGGACAATGAGCAGTTCTTC. Full variable domain (remainder filled in from reference TRBV5-1 and TRBJ2-1): KAGVTQTPRYLIKTRGQQVTLSCSPISGHRSVSWYQQTPGQGLQFLFEYFSETQRNKGNFPGRFSGRQFSNSRSEMNVSTLELGDSALYLCASSQPGQGDNEQFFGPGTRLTVL.

This chain joins TRBV27 and TRBJ1-2, with 7 bases lining up with TRBD1. The CDR3 is 14 residues long. J lost 5 bases, V lost 4 bases, and 7 bases had no gene match. Germline lookup yields CDR1 MNHEY and CDR2 SMNVEV (reference sequence). The CDR3 loop reads CASSSRGLGYGYTF. The CDR3 DNA is TGTGCCAGCAGTTCTAGGGGGCTCGGGTATGGCTACACCTTC.

This clonotype was detected only once. This chain uses TRBV27 with TRBJ2-7; 10 bases line up with TRBD1. The germline CDR1 and CDR2 sequences are MNHEY and SMNVEV (reference sequence). The V segment lost 6 bases and the J segment 2 bases; nucleotides outside the gene matches: 16. This CDR3 region has 18 residues. The CDR3 spells CASRSLTTGQGPTYEQYF. In nucleotides, the CDR3 is TGTGCCAGCAGATCACTAACTACGGGACAGGGGCCTACCTACGAGCAGTACTTC.

The V gene is TRBV7-9, the J gene TRBJ2-1; D unresolved. The CDR3 extends over 14 amino acids. V was shortened by 1 base and J by 4 bases, with 8 bases between the two germline ends. Germline V lookup: CDR1 SEHNR, CDR2 FQNEAQ (reference sequence). This CDR3 reads CASSLDYGYNEQFF. DNA for the CDR3: TGTGCCAGCAGCTTAGACTACGGATACAATGAGCAGTTCTTC.

V is TRBV5-1 and J is TRBJ1-2; TRBD1 might be the D (6 bases). Germline CDR1 is SGHRS and CDR2 is YFSETQ. The CDR3 covers 15 residues. V dropped 0 bases and J dropped 2 bases, with 11 bases sitting between them. The CDR3 reads CASSLAPGQNYGYTF. The CDR3 DNA reads TGCGCCAGCAGCTTGGCCCCAGGACAGAACTATGGCTACACCTTC.

There are a few counts of this clonotype. V is TRBV6-1 and J is TRBJ2-7; 8 bases align to TRBD1. This CDR3 region has 14 residues. The germline gives CDR1 MNHNS, CDR2 SASEGT. V was clipped by 5 bases and J by 6 bases; unmatched bases: 9. CDR3 DNA: TGTGCCAGCAGTAACCGGGACAGGCCTTTCGAGCAGTACTTC. It codes for CASSNRDRPFEQYF.

The chain employs TRBV11-2 and TRBJ1-1; 8 nucleotides line up with TRBD1. From germline, CDR1 is SGHAT and CDR2 FQNNGV. Trimming took 2 bases from V and 4 from J; bases not matched to a gene: 3. The CDR3 spans 14 residues. For the CDR3, the DNA is TGTGCCAGCAGCTTACGTACAGGGGGCACTGAAGCTTTCTTT. It translates to CASSLRTGGTEAFF.

This clonotype was seen more than once but under ten times. The chain has TRBV30 and TRBJ2-7, with 8 bases matching TRBD1. The CDR3 totals 12 residues. The V and J ends lost 2 bases and 6 bases, in that order; junction bases with no gene match: 3. CDR1 and CDR2 (germline): GTSNPN, SVGIG (reference sequence). This CDR3 is CAWSPGQGEQYF. CDR3 coding DNA: TGTGCCTGGAGTCCTGGACAGGGCGAGCAGTACTTC. The full variable domain, in which reference TRBV30 and TRBJ2-7 provide the parts outside the CDR3, is SQTIHQWPATLVQPVGSPLSLECTVEGTSNPNLYWYRQAAGRGLQLLFYSVGIGQISSEVPQNLSASRPQDRQFILSSKKLLLSDSGFYLCAWSPGQGEQYFGPGTRLTVT.

The chain joins TRBV28 to TRBJ2-7, with 11 bases that match TRBD1. This CDR3 spans 20 amino acids. Germline loops: CDR1 MDHEN, CDR2 SYDVKM. The V and J ends lost 2 bases and 4 bases, in that order; junction bases with no gene match: 19. This CDR3 reads CASSLRGADRGRFIKYEQYF. The CDR3 DNA follows: TGTGCCAGCAGTTTAAGGGGGGCGGACAGGGGGCGCTTTATAAAATACGAGCAGTACTTC.